Following are 27 T cell receptor beta chains from one sample sequenced in a study of identical twins. Using its own MiXCR run on the 5' RACE reads, TCRdb lists one record per CDR3 protein. The sample includes some 660,000 distinct CDR3 sequences, more than 6.5% seen only once; the top ten take 0.85% to 1%. These records were also assigned to another study, of yellow fever vaccine responses in identical twins.

The specimen sequenced was PBMCs. Every receptor here comes from a woman aged 18 to 35 in good health.

The gene calls are TRBV7-2 and TRBJ2-1; 9 bases map to TRBD2. CDR1 and CDR2 (germline): SGHTA, FQGNSA. V was pared by 6 bases and J by 9 bases, with 6 bases of the junction left unmatched. This CDR3 spans 13 amino acids. CDR3 residues: CASSPRTSVEQFF. The CDR3 DNA is TGTGCCAGCAGTCCCAGGACTAGCGTTGAGCAGTTCTTC.

This clonotype was seen a few times. DNA for the CDR3: TGTGCCAGTACACCCGGGACACTTACTTCTGAAGCTTTCTTT. This sequence encodes CASTPGTLTSEAFF. The chain combines TRBV19 with TRBJ1-1; a possible D gene is TRBD1 (6 bases). V shed 7 bases and J shed 6 bases, with 18 bases lying between them. Looked up from germline, CDR1 is LNHDA and CDR2 is SQIVND (reference sequence). The CDR3 has 14 residues.

This chain joins TRBV20-1 and TRBJ1-5; D unresolved. CDR1 is DFQATT and CDR2 is SNEGSKA in the germline V gene (reference sequence). V was pared by 1 base and J by 0 bases, with 7 bases between. This CDR3 is 14 amino acids long. This chain's CDR3 is CSARGSDSNQPQHF. In DNA form, the CDR3 reads TGCAGTGCTAGAGGTTCAGATAGCAATCAGCCCCAGCATTTT.

This chain uses TRBV30 with TRBJ2-1, with a tentative D call TRBD1 (6 bases). V lost 0 bases and J 6 bases, leaving 15 bases between the germline ends. The CDR3 sequence is 15 residues long. The germline gives CDR1 GTSNPN, CDR2 SVGIG (reference sequence). In DNA form, the CDR3 reads TGTGCCTGGAGTGTGTGGGGGCGAGGCGGCAATGAGCAGTTCTTC. Its translation: CAWSVWGRGGNEQFF.

Regarding this clonotype: The CDR3 does not close with the conserved phenylalanine or tryptophan, likely indicating a read error. The DNA is left out, because the CDR3 cannot be placed on it with certainty; the CDR3 is given as TCRdb lists it. V is TRBV19 and J is TRBJ2-3; the tabulated D call, TRBD1, remains unverified against the DNA. The CDR3 is 12 amino acids in total, end residues counted. Germline-derived CDR1 and CDR2 are LNHDA and SQIVND (reference sequence). This CDR3 reads CASTLSDRGDAA.

This chain joins TRBV7-3 and TRBJ2-1, with a tentative D call TRBD2 (6 bases). This CDR3 has 16 amino acids. V gave up 5 bases and J gave up 2 bases, with 16 bases separating them. From germline, CDR1 is SGHTA and CDR2 FQGTGA. The CDR3, as DNA: TGTGCCAGCAGCCCAGGAGGGGTCCCGACCTACAATGAGCAGTTCTTC. Its protein is CASSPGGVPTYNEQFF.

In this sample, this clonotype turned up a few times. The chain is built from TRBV6-5 and TRBJ2-7; 9 bases are a match to TRBD2. CDR3 length: 15 amino acids. V shed 4 bases, J shed 3 bases, and the junction held 7 bases outside the gene matches. Germline V lookup: CDR1 MNHEY, CDR2 SVGAGI. The CDR3 DNA follows: TGTGCCAGCAGTTTTTCGACTAGCGGAGGCTACGAGCAGTACTTC. Protein sequence: CASSFSTSGGYEQYF.

This clonotype was seen repeatedly, ten times or more. J is TRBJ2-5 and V is TRBV4-3; TRBD1 might be the D (5 bases). Per the germline V gene, CDR1 is LGHNA and CDR2 is YSLEER. With 4 bases removed from V and 2 bases from J, the gap between germline ends came to 29 bases. The CDR3 loop spans 20 amino acids. The CDR3 DNA sequence: TGCGCCAGCAGCCGAAAAATCCGCGGCTCAGGGTTTTACGATCAAGAGACCCAGTACTTC. Protein: CASSRKIRGSGFYDQETQYF.

The chain has TRBV20-1 and TRBJ2-1; D possibly uses TRBD1 or TRBD2 (5 bases each). In germline, CDR1 is DFQATT, CDR2 SNEGSKA (reference sequence). This CDR3 is built from 11 residues. The V end lost 8 bases, the J end lost 3 bases, and 8 bases lay between the germline ends. The CDR3 sequence is CSSGRYNEQFF. The DNA for the CDR3 is TGCAGTTCGGGGCGCTACAATGAGCAGTTCTTC.

At least ten counts were recorded for this clonotype. This chain joins TRBV6-2 or TRBV6-3 and TRBJ1-1; 9 nucleotides line up with TRBD1. CDR1 and CDR2 (germline): MNHEY, SVGEGT. The CDR3 contains 15 residues. J was trimmed by 1 base and V by 5 bases; bases with no gene match: 5. The CDR3 reads CASSLKDRGNTEAFF. Here the CDR3 DNA reads TGTGCCAGCAGTCTGAAGGACAGGGGGAACACTGAAGCTTTCTTT.

This clonotype was seen once. The rearrangement joins TRBV14 to TRBJ2-3, with D hard to call. The CDR3 is 13 residues long. The V gene lost 1 base and the J gene lost 5 bases, with 7 bases spanning the gap. The germline V gene has CDR1 SGHDN and CDR2 FVKESK. DNA of the CDR3: TGTGCCAGCAGCCAAGTGTCGGGAGATACGCAGTATTTT. Its protein is CASSQVSGDTQYF.

This clonotype was seen many times. CDR3 DNA: TGCGCCAGCAGCTCCGGGACTAGCGGGAACCTTGACCGACCCGTCTCCTACAATGAGCAGTTCTTC. Protein: CASSSGTSGNLDRPVSYNEQFF. The chain recombines TRBV5-1 with TRBJ2-1, with 13 bases lining up with TRBD2. The trim removed 3 bases at V and 0 bases at J, leaving 18 bases unmatched. The CDR3 loop spans 22 amino acids. Germline-derived CDR1 and CDR2 are SGHRS and YFSETQ.

This chain uses TRBV11-2 with TRBJ2-3; D is possibly TRBD1 or TRBD2 (6 bases each). The CDR3 length is 13 residues. Germline values: CDR1 SGHAT, CDR2 FQNNGV. The V end was cut by 2 bases, the J end by 8 bases, with 11 bases between. The CDR3 reads CASSLLGGPTQYF. For the CDR3, the DNA is TGTGCCAGCAGCTTACTTGGGGGGCCTACGCAGTATTTT.

This clonotype has just a few counts. The V and J genes are TRBV4-1 and TRBJ2-5, with TRBD1 identical over 8 bases. This CDR3 spans 17 amino acids. Per the germline V gene, CDR1 is MGHRA and CDR2 is YSYEKL. V lost 0 bases to trimming and J lost 5 bases; unmatched junction nucleotides: 11. CDR3 sequence reads: CASSQDKVAGGRETQYF. The DNA for the CDR3 is TGCGCCAGCAGCCAAGATAAGGTAGCAGGGGGCAGGGAGACCCAGTACTTC.

This clonotype was counted only a few times. The V call is TRBV20-1, the J call TRBJ2-1; D possibly uses TRBD1 or TRBD2 (6 bases each). The CDR3 consists of 12 residues. V lost 5 bases and J 7 bases, leaving 12 bases between the germline ends. CDR1 is DFQATT and CDR2 is SNEGSKA in the germline V gene (reference sequence). In nucleotides, the CDR3 is TGCAGTGCTCGATGGGGGGCTAATGAGCAGTTCTTC. It is translated as CSARWGANEQFF.

This clonotype has at least ten counts. V is TRBV18 and J is TRBJ2-7, with 12 bases that match TRBD1. With V trimmed by 3 bases and J by 8 bases, 11 bases remained unmatched. The germline gives CDR1 KGHSH, CDR2 LQKENI. This CDR3 comprises 16 residues. DNA for the CDR3: TGTGCCAGCTCACCTACTCTGCTGGGACAGGGGGCTAAGCAGTACTTC. Protein product: CASSPTLLGQGAKQYF.

This clonotype showed up many times. The chain couples TRBV12-3 or TRBV12-4 to TRBJ2-1; TRBD2 agrees at 12 bases. The CDR3 is made up of 20 amino acids. V lost 3 bases, J lost 3 bases, and 15 bases stayed unmatched. CDR3 sequence: CASSFGSWALAGGGYNEQFF. For the CDR3, the DNA is TGTGCCAGCAGTTTCGGATCCTGGGCTCTAGCGGGAGGGGGCTACAATGAGCAGTTCTTC.

The chain is built from TRBV13 and TRBJ1-1; D not certain. The CDR3 has 18 residues. Germline assignment: CDR1 PRHDT and CDR2 FYEKMQ (reference sequence). The V end lost 5 bases, the J end lost 0 bases, and 22 bases lay between the germline ends. In DNA, the CDR3 is TGTGCCAGCAGCGGACTTCGCGACCTGGCGACCATGAACACTGAAGCTTTCTTT. Its translation: CASSGLRDLATMNTEAFF.

The genes are TRBV5-1 and TRBJ1-5; 7 bases map to TRBD1. The CDR3 length is 19 residues. CDR1 and CDR2 (germline): SGHRS, YFSETQ. After removal of 1 base from V and 2 bases from J, the junction contained 15 bases not matched to a gene. The CDR3 region has the DNA TGCGCCAGCAGCTTGTCCAGGGGGGTATCTAACAGGGGCAATCAGCCCCAGCATTTT. It encodes CASSLSRGVSNRGNQPQHF.

This clonotype has ten or more counts. The chain has TRBV10-3 and TRBJ2-7; D gene unclear. Germline V gives CDR1 ENHRY, CDR2 SYGVKD. Trimming removed 3 bases at V and 2 bases at J, with 8 bases between. The CDR3 extends over 13 amino acids. CDR3 protein: CAISDRVTYEQYF. The CDR3 DNA sequence: TGTGCCATCAGTGACCGGGTAACCTACGAGCAGTACTTC.

This clonotype was seen only a few times. V is TRBV27 and J is TRBJ2-7; 11 bases are shared with TRBD1. The CDR3 is 14 residues long. Trimming cost V 6 bases and J 4 bases; bases outside gene matches: 5. Germline values: CDR1 MNHEY, CDR2 SMNVEV (reference sequence). CDR3 protein: CASRHRDRGYEQYF. Written as DNA, the CDR3 is TGTGCCAGCAGACACCGGGACAGGGGGTACGAGCAGTACTTC.

This clonotype was observed a few times. The chain couples TRBV7-2 to TRBJ2-5; D not certain. Per the germline V gene, CDR1 is SGHTA and CDR2 is FQGNSA. Trimming cost V 5 bases and J 5 bases, with 15 bases left between them. This CDR3 has 14 amino acids. The CDR3 DNA reads as TGTGCCAGCAGCCGAACCTACGCCGTTGAGACCCAGTACTTC. Translated, it gives CASSRTYAVETQYF.

This clonotype came up many times. The V gene is TRBV6-1, the J gene TRBJ1-3; 9 nucleotides match TRBD1. Germline trimming cut 3 bases from V and 1 base from J; bases unmatched to any gene: 1. Germline assignment: CDR1 MNHNS and CDR2 SASEGT. This CDR3 spans 15 amino acids. CDR3 loop: CASSDGTGSGNTIYF. The CDR3 coding sequence is TGTGCCAGCAGTGACGGGACAGGGTCTGGAAACACCATATATTTT.

This chain links TRBV7-9 with TRBJ2-5; D remains ambiguous. The germline CDR1 and CDR2 sequences are SEHNR and FQNEAQ (reference sequence). Trimming took off 4 bases at V and 4 bases at J, with 19 bases between the two ends. The CDR3 has 16 residues. CDR3 sequence: CASSWAHEVKGETQYF. Here the CDR3 DNA reads TGTGCCAGCAGCTGGGCCCATGAAGTAAAGGGAGAGACCCAGTACTTC. The whole variable domain, remainder taken from reference TRBV7-9 and TRBJ2-5, is DTGVSQNPRHKITKRGQNVTFRCDPISEHNRLYWYRQTLGQGPEFLTYFQNEAQLEKSRLLSDRFSAERPKGSFSTLEIQRTEQGDSAMYLCASSWAHEVKGETQYFGPGTRLLVL.

This clonotype has a handful of counts. The chain recombines TRBV30 with TRBJ2-7, with D tentatively TRBD2 (7 bases). The CDR3 length is 12 residues. Per the germline V gene, CDR1 is GTSNPN and CDR2 is SVGIG (reference sequence). V lost 4 bases to trimming and J lost 6 bases, with 13 bases between them. This CDR3 is CAWKGGTAEQYF. The CDR3 nucleotides are TGTGCCTGGAAGGGGGGGACCGCCGAGCAGTACTTC.

The rearrangement uses TRBV4-3 and TRBJ2-7; D gene ambiguous. Trimming cost V 4 bases and J 1 base, with 8 bases left between them. Germline V CDR1 and CDR2: LGHNA, YSLEER. CDR3 length equals 13 residues. CDR3 coding DNA: TGCGCCAGCAGCCCATGGGTGTCCTACGAGCAGTACTTC. Translated: CASSPWVSYEQYF.

The sample holds many counts of this clonotype. The J gene is TRBJ2-2, the V gene TRBV11-3; D is ambiguous. This CDR3 spans 14 amino acids. Germline V gene sequence: CDR1 SGHNT, CDR2 YENEEA. Trimming pared 3 bases from V and 6 bases from J, leaving 11 bases between. The CDR3 region has the DNA TGTGCCAGCAGCTTCGACGACCCGGCCGGGGAGCTGTTTTTT. It is translated as CASSFDDPAGELFF.